The text below deals with one T cell receptor (beta chain). This record belongs to a study of blood T cell repertoires in COVID-19. Study information: Samples representing acute and convalescent COVID-19 were sourced from the United States, Italy and Spain. Nucleic acid was either cDNA or gDNA, and it came from T cells, B-cell-depleted T cells, or PBMCs.

Germline values: CDR1 LNHDA, CDR2 SQIVND (reference sequence). Trimming removed 5 bases at V and 2 bases at J, with 23 bases between. The CDR3 covers 18 residues. Original processing notes: Amplification of reference gene primers was used by the study to estimate nucleated cell counts. Some clones are missing from TCRdb's copy, which holds only in-frame ones; the method was immunoSEQ multiplex PCR. V and J calls and clone size are given by that table; D and trimming were obtained from the DNA. Among over 55,000 clones listed, about four fifths were seen once. The sequence derives from a middle-aged man with active COVID-19. The J gene is TRBJ2-3, the V gene TRBV19; weak D call: TRBD2 (7 bases). Sequenced input: peripheral blood. CDR3 DNA sequence: TGTGCCAGTAGTCCCTCGGGGGCCCCGGGAGGAGACACAGATACGCAGTATTTT. Translated, it gives CASSPSGAPGGDTDTQYF.